These 9 T cell receptor beta chains originate from one sample sequenced in a study of CD8 T cells in ankylosing spondylitis. TCRdb reprocessed the 5' RACE reads with MiXCR, giving one entry per CDR3 protein. The data contain approximately 110,000 distinct CDR3 sequences, 24% of them singletons. The material sequenced was synovial fluid, either unsorted or a sorted T cell fraction (not recorded which). The receptors were sampled from a male donor with ankylosing spondylitis.

DNA for the CDR3: TGTGCCAGCTCTCAAATCAGGGGTTCCTACAATGAGCAGTTCTTC. It encodes CASSQIRGSYNEQFF. This rearrangement joins TRBV18 to TRBJ2-1; TRBD1 might be the D (6 bases). The CDR3 contains 15 residues. V lost 6 bases to trimming and J lost 1 base, with 13 bases between them. Germline V CDR1 and CDR2: KGHSH, LQKENI. The variable domain in full, completed from reference TRBV18 and TRBJ2-1, reads NAGVMQNPRHLVRRRGQEARLRCSPMKGHSHVYWYRQLPEEGLKFMVYLQKENIIDESGMPKERFSAEFPKEGPSILRIQQVVRGDSAAYFCASSQIRGSYNEQFFGPGTRLTVL.

In its sample, this clonotype was seen a few times. The rearrangement joins TRBV15 to TRBJ2-7, with 13 bases fitting TRBD2. With 5 bases clipped from V and 4 bases from J, the junction kept 8 bases outside the gene matches. CDR3 length equals 16 residues. The germline CDR1 and CDR2 sequences are LNHNV and YYDKDF (reference sequence). The CDR3 region has the DNA TGTGCCACCAGCGGGGGGGGACTAGCGGGATTTTACGAGCAGTACGTC. Protein product: CATSGGGLAGFYEQYV.

Only a few counts were recorded for this clonotype. The chain joins TRBV5-5 to TRBJ2-1; D possibly uses TRBD1 or TRBD2 (5 bases each). The V and J ends lost 0 bases and 0 bases respectively, with 13 bases between them. CDR3 length: 17 residues. In germline, CDR1 is SGHKS, CDR2 YYEKEE (reference sequence). The CDR3 is CASSLAPQGPSYNEQFF. DNA for the CDR3: TGTGCCAGCAGCTTGGCCCCTCAGGGACCCTCCTACAATGAGCAGTTCTTC.

This chain links TRBV6-1 with TRBJ2-5, with D maybe TRBD1 (7 bases). Germline CDR1 reads MNHNS; CDR2 reads SASEGT. V was shortened by 6 bases and J by 5 bases, with 16 bases between the two germline ends. The CDR3 covers 14 residues. The CDR3 reads CASSPFRGEETQYF. Written as DNA, the CDR3 is TGTGCCAGCAGCCCCTTCAGGGGGGAGGAGACCCAGTACTTC.

This clonotype has just a few counts. This rearrangement joins TRBV24-1 to TRBJ2-3; D assignment may be TRBD1 or TRBD2 (6 bases each). V was clipped by 4 bases and J by 6 bases, with 16 bases between them. The CDR3 is made up of 15 amino acids. Germline CDR1 is KGHDR and CDR2 is SFDVKD. CDR3 sequence reads: CATSDPREGGDTQYF. The CDR3 DNA is TGTGCCACCAGTGACCCCCGGGAAGGGGGGGATACGCAGTATTTT.

J is TRBJ2-7 and V is TRBV7-2; 7 positions agree with TRBD2. This CDR3 comprises 14 residues. The germline gives CDR1 SGHTA, CDR2 FQGNSA. With V trimmed by 4 bases and J by 6 bases, 9 bases remained unmatched. CDR3 bases: TGTGCCAGCAGCTCCAGAAGACTAGCTGGCGAGCAGTACTTC. Residues: CASSSRRLAGEQYF.

Only a few counts were recorded for this clonotype. The chain recombines TRBV20-1 with TRBJ2-1; 7 bases are shared with TRBD1. J gave up 4 bases and V 5 bases, and 17 bases lay outside the gene matches. The CDR3 totals 17 residues. Germline assignment: CDR1 DFQATT and CDR2 SNEGSKA (reference sequence). CDR3 loop: CSAPPIQGTEGYNEQFF. As DNA, the CDR3 is TGCAGTGCTCCTCCAATCCAAGGGACAGAAGGTTACAATGAGCAGTTCTTC.

The chain is built from TRBV7-6 and TRBJ2-5; D gene unclear. This CDR3 spans 12 amino acids. Per the germline V gene, CDR1 is SGHVS and CDR2 is FNYEAQ. The germline V and J ends were trimmed by 5 bases and 4 bases, with 8 bases remaining between them. The DNA for the CDR3 is TGTGCCAGCAGCCCCCGTCGAGAGACCCAGTACTTC. Residues: CASSPRRETQYF.

V gene TRBV2 combines with J gene TRBJ2-2; 12 positions agree with TRBD2. V lost 7 bases to trimming and J lost 6 bases; unmatched junction nucleotides: 6. Looked up from germline, CDR1 is SNHLY and CDR2 is FYNNEI. CDR3 length: 15 residues. CDR3 bases: TGTGCCAGCACCCGACTAGCGGGAGCGGCCGGGGAGCTGTTTTTT. It yields the protein CASTRLAGAAGELFF.